This T cell receptor beta chain appears in the sequencing data of a study of CD8 T cells in Susac syndrome. Findings of the study overall: By the study's own acknowledgment, its TCR sequencing and HLA analysis included relatively few individuals.

The RNA input was about 0.5 to 1 ug, and it was reverse transcribed with random hexamers. With immunoSEQ multiplex PCR, TCR beta CDR3 was amplified across 54 Vbeta and 13 Jbeta. MiXCR, run by TCRdb on the immunoSEQ multiplex PCR reads, gives a single entry per CDR3 protein. The sample has 250,000 to 300,000 distinct CDR3 sequences; 75% to 85% are singletons. Relapsing-remitting disease, either stable or active, was present in the treatment-naive patients who were the multiple sclerosis controls. The CD8+ and CD4+ T cells were negatively isolated, with the TEMRA cells enriched by FACS. Turning to this clonotype: Its antigen remains unidentified.

Sequencing used CD8+ T cells from PBMCs. This TCR derives from a human donor with multiple sclerosis.

DNA for the CDR3: TGTGCCAGCAGCCCAGCGGGGGGGACCGGAAACACCATATATTTT. Its protein is CASSPAGGTGNTIYF. The chain links TRBV7-8 to TRBJ1-3, with D perhaps TRBD1 (5 bases). The germline V gene has CDR1 SGHVS and CDR2 FQNEAQ. The CDR3 length is 15 residues. Trimming left V 5 bases short and J 4 bases short, with 15 bases between.